The present entry profiles one T cell receptor beta chain with its context. Its antigen target is currently unknown. It has no much larger one-base neighbor in the sample; base qualities were not kept. Library creation used multiplex PCR. The sequencing machine was an Illumina HiSeq 4000. CDR3 regions were amplified by Arm-PCR with iRepertoire HTBI primers to construct TCR beta libraries. PCR products were gel purified before sequencing. The original pipeline was this. A total of 62 TRBV and 14 TRBJ segments were identified across samples and were used for gene usage analysis of CDR3 amino acid clonotypes. Filtered high-quality paired reads were merged into contigs using COPE and FqMerger. Contigs were aligned with BLAST to IMGT TRBV, TRBD and TRBJ reference genes, and CDR3 was defined per IMGT. Any clonotype with a frequency above 0.1% was classified as a highly expanded clone. Repertoire diversity was measured by Shannon entropy, and V-J evenness by the Gini coefficient. A clonotype was considered public if more than one individual shared it. TCRdb reworked the public reads: Q25 trimming with fastp, MiXCR clone assembly, productive beta chains retained. Rows with one shared CDR3 protein collapse into an entry with the most common genes and DNA. It is TCRdb's table, rather than the study itself, that gives the V and J calls and clone size. This sample comprises 500,000 to 700,000 distinct CDR3 sequences, around 30% of them detected only once. About two fifths of the sample is taken by the ten largest.

The meaning of the sample's time point label: persistent/refractory GD, antithyroid drugs over 5 years with positive TRAb. For both TCR sequencing and RNA sequencing, RNA was extracted from PBMCs using TRIzol. Graves' disease was diagnosed according to American Thyroid Association guidelines. Patients for the study were recruited at an endocrinology department in Xi'an, China. Each patient gave approximately 10 milliliters of peripheral blood, collected in an EDTA anticoagulant tube. Ficoll Paque Plus density gradient separation was used to isolate PBMCs, and no further T cell sorting was performed. An Agilent 2100 Bioanalyzer and agarose gel were used to assess RNA quality, and a NanoDrop 2000 was used to measure RNA concentration. These data are taken from a study of regulatory T cells in long-lasting Graves disease (dated by TCRdb to about 2021). For context, the study as a whole: To count as having persistent Graves' disease, a patient had to have received antithyroid drug treatment for over 5 years with TSH receptor autoantibodies remaining persistently positive. The study took place in China and was registered as a clinical trial. Persistent Graves' disease patients in the clinical cohort had taken antithyroid drugs for about 10.3 years on average. A total of some 35 samples underwent TCR sequencing, from about 13 patients with persistent Graves' disease and some 20 patients with newly diagnosed Graves' disease. Peripheral blood TCR sequencing and RNA sequencing compared persistent Graves' disease patients with newly diagnosed Graves' disease patients.

The cysteine opens and the phenylalanine closes a CDR3 of 14 amino acids. The retained sequence is limited to the CDR3, 42 bases, with the frame set at the first base. The V end gives up 6 bases and the J end 4 bases, leaving 5 bases in the junction not matched to a gene. Study-wide findings and limitations: A larger number of public clonotypes was shared among persistent patients (around 3,000) than among newly diagnosed patients (roughly 1,000). The small sample size was acknowledged by the authors as a limitation that may reduce accuracy. Because the primary lesion, thyroid tissue, could not be accessed, the study looked at peripheral blood alone. TRBV28, TRBJ1-2 and TRBJ2-5 were preferentially used in persistent disease, while TRBV20-1 and TRBJ2-1 were favored in newly diagnosed disease. Compared with newly diagnosed patients, persistent Graves' disease patients had lower TCR Shannon entropy and fewer highly expanded clones, which suggests clonal expansion. Sequencing and analysis were restricted to the TCR beta chain.

This specimen was peripheral blood mononuclear cells (PBMCs), taken when the disease was refractory, from a patient treated with antithyroid drugs. In this chain, TRBV12-3 or TRBV12-4 is recombined with TRBJ1-1; 10 junctional bases match TRBD1. The source of this sequence is a female donor with Graves disease. The sequence in DNA is TGTGCCAGCAGGGGACAGGGGTGGGGCACTGAAGCTTTCTTT. It translates to CASRGQGWGTEAFF.